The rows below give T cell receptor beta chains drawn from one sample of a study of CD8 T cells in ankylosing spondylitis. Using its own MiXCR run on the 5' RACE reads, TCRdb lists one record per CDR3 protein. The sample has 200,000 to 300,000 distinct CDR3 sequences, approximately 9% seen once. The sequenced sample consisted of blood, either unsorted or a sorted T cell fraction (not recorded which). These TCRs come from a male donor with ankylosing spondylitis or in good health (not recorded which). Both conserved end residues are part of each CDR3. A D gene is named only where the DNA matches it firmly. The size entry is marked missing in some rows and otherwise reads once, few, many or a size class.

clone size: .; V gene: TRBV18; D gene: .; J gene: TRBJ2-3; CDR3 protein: CASSPDNRGDTQYF; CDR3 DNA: TGTGCCAGCTCGCCCGACAACCGAGGAGATACGCAGTATTTT
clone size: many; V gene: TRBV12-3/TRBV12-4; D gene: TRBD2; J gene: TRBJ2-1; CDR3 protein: CASTLTSGSEPFF; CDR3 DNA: TGTGCCAGCACCCTGACTAGCGGGAGTGAACCGTTCTTC
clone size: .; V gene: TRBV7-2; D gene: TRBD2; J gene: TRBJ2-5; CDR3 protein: CASSPQRGGLETQYF; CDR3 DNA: TGTGCCAGCAGCCCCCAGCGGGGGGGCCTAGAGACCCAGTACTTC
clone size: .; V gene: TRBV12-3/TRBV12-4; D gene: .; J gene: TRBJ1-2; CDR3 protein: CASSFGETGVYGYTF; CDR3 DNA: TGTGCCAGCAGTTTCGGGGAGACAGGAGTCTATGGCTACACCTTC
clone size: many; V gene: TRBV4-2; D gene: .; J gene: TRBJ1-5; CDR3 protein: CASSQESTASGEPQHF; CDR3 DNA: TGTGCCAGCAGCCAAGAATCGACAGCTTCAGGGGAGCCCCAGCATTTT
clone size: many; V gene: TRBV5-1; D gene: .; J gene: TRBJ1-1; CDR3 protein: CASSLATGPRTEAFF; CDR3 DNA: TGCGCCAGCAGCTTGGCCACAGGGCCGCGCACTGAAGCTTTCTTT
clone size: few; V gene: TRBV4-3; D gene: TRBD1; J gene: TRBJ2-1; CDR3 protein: CASSQDFGDSFYNEQFF; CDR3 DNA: TGCGCCAGCAGCCAAGATTTTGGGGACAGTTTTTACAATGAGCAGTTCTTC
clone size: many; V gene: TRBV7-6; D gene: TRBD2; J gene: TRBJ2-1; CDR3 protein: CASSLGGSGGYNEQFF; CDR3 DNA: TGTGCCAGCAGCTTAGGGGGGTCGGGGGGATACAATGAGCAGTTCTTC
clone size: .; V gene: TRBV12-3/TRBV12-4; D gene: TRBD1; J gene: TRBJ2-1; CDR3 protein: CASSSGQGRYNEQFF; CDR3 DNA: TGTGCCAGCAGTTCAGGACAGGGGCGCTACAATGAGCAGTTCTTC
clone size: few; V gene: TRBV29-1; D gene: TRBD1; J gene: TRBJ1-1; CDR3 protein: CSARSGTGAVAEAFF; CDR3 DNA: TGCAGCGCCAGGTCCGGGACAGGGGCTGTGGCTGAAGCTTTCTTT
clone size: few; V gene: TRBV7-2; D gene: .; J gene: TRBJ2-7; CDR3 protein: CASSLGTREEQYF; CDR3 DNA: TGTGCCAGCAGCTTAGGTACCCGAGAGGAGCAGTACTTC
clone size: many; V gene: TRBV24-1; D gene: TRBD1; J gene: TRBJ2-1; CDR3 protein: CATSAGQGANEQFF; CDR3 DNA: TGTGCCACCAGTGCCGGACAGGGGGCAAATGAGCAGTTCTTC
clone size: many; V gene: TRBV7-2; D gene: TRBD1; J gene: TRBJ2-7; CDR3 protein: CASSLWTGYEQYF; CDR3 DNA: TGTGCCAGCAGCCTATGGACAGGCTACGAGCAGTACTTC
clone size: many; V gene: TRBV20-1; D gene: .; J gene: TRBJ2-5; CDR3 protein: CSARGSIQETQYF; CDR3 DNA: TGCAGTGCTAGAGGTTCGATCCAAGAGACCCAGTACTTC
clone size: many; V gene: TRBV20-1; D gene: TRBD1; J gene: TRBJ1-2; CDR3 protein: CSATQGVYGYTF; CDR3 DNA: TGCAGTGCCACCCAGGGGGTTTATGGCTACACCTTC
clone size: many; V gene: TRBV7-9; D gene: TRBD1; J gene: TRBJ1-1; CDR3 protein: CASSPRDRRNTEAFF; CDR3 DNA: TGTGCCAGCAGCCCCCGGGACAGGAGGAACACTGAAGCTTTCTTT
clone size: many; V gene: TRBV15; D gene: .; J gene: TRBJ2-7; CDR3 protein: CATSRDLRLEGYEQYF; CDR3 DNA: TGTGCCACCAGCAGAGATTTGAGACTCGAGGGCTACGAGCAGTACTTC
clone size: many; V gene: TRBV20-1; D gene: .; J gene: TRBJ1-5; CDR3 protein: CSARASNQPQHF; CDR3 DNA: TGCAGTGCTAGGGCTAGCAATCAGCCCCAGCATTTT
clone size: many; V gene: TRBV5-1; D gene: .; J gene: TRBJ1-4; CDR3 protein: CASTLGWNNEKLFF; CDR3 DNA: TGCGCCAGCACCTTGGGTTGGAATAATGAAAAACTGTTTTTT
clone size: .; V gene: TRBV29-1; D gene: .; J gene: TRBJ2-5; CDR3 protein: CSLQGPGPHLRRETQYF; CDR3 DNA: TGCAGCCTCCAAGGACCGGGACCTCACCTGAGGCGGGAGACCCAGTACTTC
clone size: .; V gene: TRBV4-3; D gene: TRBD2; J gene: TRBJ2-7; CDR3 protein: CASSPAGAPYEQYF; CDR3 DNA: TGCGCCAGCAGCCCAGCGGGGGCTCCCTACGAGCAGTACTTC
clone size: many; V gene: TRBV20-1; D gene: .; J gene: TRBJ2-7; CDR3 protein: CSARDLLGSYEQYF; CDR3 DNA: TGCAGTGCTAGAGATCTTTTAGGCTCCTACGAGCAGTACTTC
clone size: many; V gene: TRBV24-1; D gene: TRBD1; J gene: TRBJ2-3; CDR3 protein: CATGTGNTDTQYF; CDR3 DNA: TGTGCCACGGGGACAGGGAACACAGATACGCAGTATTTT
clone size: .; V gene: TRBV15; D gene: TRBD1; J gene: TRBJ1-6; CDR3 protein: CATSREGDSNNSPLHF; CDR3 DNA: TGTGCCACCAGCAGAGAGGGGGACAGTAATAATTCACCCCTCCACTTT
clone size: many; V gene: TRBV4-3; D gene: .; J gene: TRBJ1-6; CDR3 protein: CASSRGRTLSSYNSPLHF; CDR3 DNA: TGCGCCAGCAGCCGGGGGAGGACCTTAAGCTCCTATAATTCACCCCTCCACTTT
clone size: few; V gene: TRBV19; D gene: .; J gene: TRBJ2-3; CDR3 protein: CASSITGVTDTQYF; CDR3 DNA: TGTGCCAGTAGTATTACGGGGGTTACAGATACGCAGTATTTT
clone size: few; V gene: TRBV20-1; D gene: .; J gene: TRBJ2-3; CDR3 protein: CSARPSIGLGTTQYF; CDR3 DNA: TGCAGTGCTAGACCCTCCATCGGACTGGGTACTACGCAGTATTTT
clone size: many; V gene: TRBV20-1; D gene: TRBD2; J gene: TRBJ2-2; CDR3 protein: CSATGTSGVTGELFF; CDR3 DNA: TGCAGTGCTACCGGGACTAGCGGGGTCACCGGGGAGCTGTTTTTT
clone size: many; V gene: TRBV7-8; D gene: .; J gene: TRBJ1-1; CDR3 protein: CASSFQGTNTEAFF; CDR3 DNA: TGTGCCAGCAGCTTTCAGGGCACGAACACTGAAGCTTTCTTT
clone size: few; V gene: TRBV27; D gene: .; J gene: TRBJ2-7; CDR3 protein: CASSIQPTWEQYF; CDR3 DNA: TGTGCCAGCAGTATCCAGCCTACGTGGGAGCAGTACTTC
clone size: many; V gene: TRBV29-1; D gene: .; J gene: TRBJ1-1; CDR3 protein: CSVEGRMNTEAFF; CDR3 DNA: TGCAGCGTCGAGGGACGGATGAACACTGAAGCTTTCTTT
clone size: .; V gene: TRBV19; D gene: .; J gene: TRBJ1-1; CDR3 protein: CASTSRGAAGTEAFF; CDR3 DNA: TGTGCCAGTACCTCCCGTGGGGCGGCGGGCACTGAAGCTTTCTTT
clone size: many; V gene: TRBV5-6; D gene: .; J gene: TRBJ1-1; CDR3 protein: CASHRGAGMNTEAFF; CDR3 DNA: TGTGCCAGCCACCGGGGGGCCGGAATGAACACTGAAGCTTTCTTT